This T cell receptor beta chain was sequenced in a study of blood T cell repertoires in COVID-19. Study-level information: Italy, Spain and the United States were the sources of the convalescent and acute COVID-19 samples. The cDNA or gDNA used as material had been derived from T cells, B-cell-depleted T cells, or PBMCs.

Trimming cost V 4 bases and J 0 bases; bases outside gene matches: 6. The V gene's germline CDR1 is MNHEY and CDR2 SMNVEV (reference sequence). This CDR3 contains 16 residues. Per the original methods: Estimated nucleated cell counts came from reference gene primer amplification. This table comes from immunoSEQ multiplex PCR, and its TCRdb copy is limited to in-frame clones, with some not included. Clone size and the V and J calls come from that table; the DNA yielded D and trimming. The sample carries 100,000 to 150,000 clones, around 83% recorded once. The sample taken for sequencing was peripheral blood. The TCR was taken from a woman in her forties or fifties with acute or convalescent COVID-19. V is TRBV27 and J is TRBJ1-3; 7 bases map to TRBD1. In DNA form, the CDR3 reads TGTGCCAGCAGTTCAGGACAGGCGAACTCTGGAAACACCATATATTTT. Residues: CASSSGQANSGNTIYF.